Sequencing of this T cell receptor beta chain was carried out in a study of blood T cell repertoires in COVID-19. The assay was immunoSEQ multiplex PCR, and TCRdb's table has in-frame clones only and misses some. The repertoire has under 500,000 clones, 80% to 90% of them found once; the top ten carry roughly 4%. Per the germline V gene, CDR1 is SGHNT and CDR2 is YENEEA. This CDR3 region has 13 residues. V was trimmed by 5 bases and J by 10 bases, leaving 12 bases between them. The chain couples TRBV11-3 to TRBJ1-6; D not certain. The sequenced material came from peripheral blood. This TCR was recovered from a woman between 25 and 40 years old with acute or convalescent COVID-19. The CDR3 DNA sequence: TGTGCCAGCAGCCCAAACGGGGAATCACCCCTCCACTTT. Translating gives CASSPNGESPLHF.